These 23 T cell receptor beta chains originate from one sample sequenced in a study of CD8+CD57+ T cells in acquired aplastic anemia. Researchers used genomic DNA as the template to profile TCR beta VDJ and CDR3. TCRdb re-called the reads with MiXCR, one entry per CDR3 protein. The repertoire consists of 200,000 or so distinct CDR3 sequences, with more than 45% occurring once and the leading ten covering about 8.8%. CD8+CD57+ cell expansion had been shown by flow cytometry in patients chosen for sequencing. Sequencing input: sorted CD4+, CD8+, or CD8+CD57+ T cells (not recorded which) from PBMCs. The receptors were sampled from a human donor with aplastic anemia.

The CDR3 spells CSVARGTDTGELFF. The CDR3 DNA sequence: TGCAGCGTTGCGAGGGGGACGGACACCGGGGAGCTGTTTTTT. The chain couples TRBV29-1 to TRBJ2-2; tentatively, D is TRBD1 (6 bases). The V end lost 4 bases, the J end lost 3 bases, and 12 bases lay between the germline ends. The CDR3 contains 14 residues. Germline assignment: CDR1 SQVTM and CDR2 ANQGSEA.

The rearrangement links TRBV12-3 or TRBV12-4 to TRBJ2-7; 7 bases fit TRBD2. The CDR3 consists of 15 residues. V was pared by 1 base and J by 3 bases, with 6 bases of the junction left unmatched. CDR3 sequence reads: CASSLGDYSSYEQYF. CDR3 in DNA: TGTGCCAGCAGTTTAGGGGACTACTCCAGCTACGAGCAGTACTTC.

The rearrangement links TRBV24-1 to TRBJ2-1, with TRBD2 matching 7 bases. The CDR3 spans 16 residues. Germline V lookup: CDR1 KGHDR, CDR2 SFDVKD. After removal of 2 bases from V and 5 bases from J, the junction contained 8 bases not matched to a gene. This CDR3 is CATSDSGLVGNNEQFF. The CDR3 DNA reads TGTGCCACCAGTGATTCCGGACTAGTGGGAAACAATGAGCAGTTCTTC.

This clonotype was detected a few times. The rearrangement joins TRBV7-6 to TRBJ1-6; no firm D call. CDR3 length: 16 residues. Looked up from germline, CDR1 is SGHVS and CDR2 is FNYEAQ. V gave up 1 base and J gave up 9 bases, with 16 bases separating them. As DNA, the CDR3 is TGTGCCAGCAGCTTAGAGTCCTTATCTTCCGGTTCACCCCTCCACTTT. Protein sequence: CASSLESLSSGSPLHF.

This clonotype occurred a few times. This chain joins TRBV11-1 and TRBJ2-3; the D is unclear. Trimming left V 6 bases short and J 0 bases short, with 13 bases between. Germline V gene data show CDR1 as SGHAT and CDR2 as FQDESV (reference sequence). The CDR3 covers 15 residues. CDR3 DNA: TGTGCCAGCAGTCCTTATGGAGCTAGCACAGATACGCAGTATTTT. Its protein product is CASSPYGASTDTQYF.

This chain links TRBV2 with TRBJ2-7; D gene ambiguous. The germline V gene encodes CDR1 SNHLY and CDR2 FYNNEI. The V and J ends lost 8 bases and 1 base respectively, with 9 bases between them. CDR3 length equals 12 residues. As DNA, the CDR3 is TGTGCCAGCGGGGTAGGGTCCTACGAGCAGTACTTC. It is translated as CASGVGSYEQYF. Drawing the rest from reference TRBV2 and TRBJ2-7, the complete variable domain is EPEVTQTPSHQVTQMGQEVILRCVPISNHLYFYWYRQILGQKVEFLVSFYNNEISEKSEIFDDQFSVERPDGSNFTLKIRSTKLEDSAMYFCASGVGSYEQYFGPGTRLTVT.

V and J are TRBV5-1 and TRBJ2-1, with 9 bases matching TRBD1. After removal of 4 bases from V and 3 bases from J, the junction contained 5 bases not matched to a gene. CDR3 length: 15 amino acids. Per germline, CDR1 SGHRS and CDR2 YFSETQ. CDR3 loop: CASSPGTGFYNEQFF. In DNA, the CDR3 is TGCGCCAGCAGCCCAGGGACAGGGTTCTACAATGAGCAGTTCTTC. Complete variable domain (other parts from reference TRBV5-1 and TRBJ2-1): KAGVTQTPRYLIKTRGQQVTLSCSPISGHRSVSWYQQTPGQGLQFLFEYFSETQRNKGNFPGRFSGRQFSNSRSEMNVSTLELGDSALYLCASSPGTGFYNEQFFGPGTRLTVL.

This clonotype showed up just once. This sequence joins TRBV29-1 and TRBJ2-3; D perhaps matches TRBD2 (6 bases). This CDR3 spans 14 amino acids. The V gene lost 4 bases and the J gene lost 0 bases, with 11 bases spanning the gap. CDR1 SQVTM and CDR2 ANQGSEA come from the germline V gene. CDR3 nucleotide sequence: TGCAGCGTTGCATCGGGAGTCAGCACAGATACGCAGTATTTT. It encodes CSVASGVSTDTQYF.

The chain has TRBV29-1 and TRBJ2-5; D is unresolved. V dropped 7 bases and J dropped 5 bases, with 14 bases sitting between them. The CDR3 covers 12 residues. CDR1 is SQVTM, CDR2 ANQGSEA, per germline. The CDR3 is CSAPASQETQYF. The CDR3 region has the DNA TGCAGCGCCCCAGCCAGCCAGGAGACCCAGTACTTC.

Comments on this clonotype: This may be a read error, as it is one base from a much larger clone. This CDR3 is missing its conserved last phenylalanine or tryptophan, likely due to a read error. The V gene is TRBV4-2, the J gene TRBJ2-3, with TRBD2 matching 11 bases. V was clipped by 4 bases and J by 0 bases; unmatched bases: 9. Per the germline V gene, CDR1 is LGHNA and CDR2 is YNFKEQ. The CDR3 extends over 18 amino acids. CDR3 bases: TGTGCCAGCAGCCGGAAAAAGACTAGCGGGACTAGCACAGATACGCAGTATTCT. Its translation: CASSRKKTSGTSTDTQYS.

In this sample, this clonotype turned up many times. V is TRBV6-5 and J is TRBJ1-2; D call uncertain. The CDR3 runs 11 residues. Trimming shortened V by 2 bases and J by 10 bases, and 8 bases separated the two germline ends. CDR1 MNHEY and CDR2 SVGAGI come from the germline V gene. CDR3 loop: CASSYPDVYTF. In DNA form, the CDR3 reads TGTGCCAGCAGTTACCCAGACGTCTACACCTTC.

V is TRBV11-2 and J is TRBJ2-7; the D gene is possibly TRBD1 (5 bases). Germline loops: CDR1 SGHAT, CDR2 FQNNGV. V was cut by 0 bases and J by 3 bases, with 24 bases left in between. CDR3 length: 19 amino acids. CDR3 DNA sequence: TGTGCCAGCAGCTTAGATCGGCCGTTCCAAACGTCAGGGAACTACGAGCAGTACTTC. Amino acid sequence: CASSLDRPFQTSGNYEQYF. Combining the CDR3 with reference TRBV11-2 and TRBJ2-7 gives the whole variable domain EAGVAQSPRYKIIEKRQSVAFWCNPISGHATLYWYQQILGQGPKLLIQFQNNGVVDDSQLPKDRFSAERLKGVDSTLKIQPAKLEDSAVYLCASSLDRPFQTSGNYEQYFGPGTRLTVT.

This clonotype turned up a few times. One end of the junction fails to match germline, which may point to a read error. The V gene is TRBV10-3, the J gene TRBJ2-2, with 8 bases lining up with TRBD1. Germline V gene data show CDR1 as ENHRY and CDR2 as SYGVKD. The CDR3 contains 14 residues. The CDR3 DNA follows: TGTGCCATCGGCCCGGGACAGGTCACCGGGGAGCTGTTCTTT. Translation gives CAIGPGQVTGELFF.

This clonotype was counted at least ten times. The J gene is TRBJ1-4, the V gene TRBV5-6; TRBD1 is a possible D gene (6 bases). Trimming pared 4 bases from V and 8 bases from J, leaving 21 bases between. The germline V gene has CDR1 SGHDT and CDR2 YYEEEE. This CDR3 has 16 residues. The CDR3 bases are TGTGCCAGCAGCCAGGGAGGGGGACGGGGGAGAGAAAAACTGTTTTTT. Encoded protein: CASSQGGGRGREKLFF.

The sample holds one count of this clonotype. The final CDR3 position lacks the conserved phenylalanine or tryptophan, pointing to a likely read error. The chain combines TRBV20-1 with TRBJ2-1; 11 nucleotides align to TRBD2. Germline CDR1 and CDR2: DFQATT and SNEGSKA (reference sequence). This CDR3 spans 14 amino acids. Here the CDR3 DNA reads TGCAGCGCGCAGACTAGCGGGAACTACAATGAGCAGTTCCTC. Its protein product is CSAQTSGNYNEQFL.

This sequence joins TRBV15 and TRBJ2-3; 7 bases are a match to TRBD1. V shed 3 bases, J shed 3 bases, and the junction held 3 bases outside the gene matches. The V gene's germline CDR1 is LNHNV and CDR2 YYDKDF (reference sequence). The CDR3 covers 14 residues. The CDR3 nucleotides are TGTGCCACCAGCAGTAGACAGGGAACAGATACGCAGTATTTT. It yields the protein CATSSRQGTDTQYF.

CDR3 sequence: CATSARGSYGYTF. The CDR3 region has the DNA TGTGCCACCAGTGCCAGGGGGAGCTATGGCTACACCTTC. The chain recombines TRBV24-1 with TRBJ1-2; 7 nucleotides match TRBD1. CDR1 and CDR2 from the germline V gene are KGHDR and SFDVKD. J gave up 4 bases and V 5 bases, and 3 bases lay outside the gene matches. This CDR3 comprises 13 residues.

V is TRBV2 and J is TRBJ1-2; no firm D call. Germline assignment: CDR1 SNHLY and CDR2 FYNNEI. The CDR3 runs to 13 residues. V lost 2 bases to trimming and J lost 2 bases, with 6 bases between them. This CDR3 is CASSEQVNYGYTF. In DNA form, the CDR3 reads TGTGCCAGCAGTGAACAGGTGAACTATGGCTACACCTTC.

The chain links TRBV6-4 to TRBJ2-1, with 9 bases lining up with TRBD1. V lost 9 bases to trimming and J lost 0 bases; unmatched junction nucleotides: 3. Germline lookup yields CDR1 MRHNA and CDR2 SNTAGT. The CDR3 length is 14 residues. The CDR3, as DNA: TGTGCCAGTCGACAGGGGGGCTCCTACAATGAGCAGTTCTTC. Amino acids: CASRQGGSYNEQFF.

The table lists this clonotype with many counts. This sequence joins TRBV5-6 and TRBJ2-3, with 7 bases aligning to TRBD1. Trimming cost V 0 bases and J 2 bases; bases outside gene matches: 6. This CDR3 comprises 16 residues. Per germline, CDR1 SGHDT and CDR2 YYEEEE. The CDR3 here is CASSLEVTGITDTQYF. The CDR3 DNA follows: TGTGCCAGCAGCTTGGAGGTGACAGGGATCACAGATACGCAGTATTTT.

This clonotype was counted between two and nine times. J is TRBJ2-1 and V is TRBV6-2 or TRBV6-3; 11 nucleotides line up with TRBD2. The germline gives CDR1 MNHEY, CDR2 SVGEGT. J lost 6 bases, V lost 0 bases, and 7 bases had no gene match. This CDR3 contains 17 residues. For the CDR3, the DNA is TGTGCCAGCAGTTACTCCAGAGTAGCGGGAGGGGGCAATGAGCAGTTCTTC. Encoded protein: CASSYSRVAGGGNEQFF.

The chain uses TRBV25-1 and TRBJ1-6, with TRBD1 identical over 10 bases. The CDR3 has 16 residues. The germline gives CDR1 MGHDK, CDR2 SYGVNS. With V trimmed by 1 base and J by 8 bases, 5 bases remained unmatched. CDR3 region: CASSEFGTGVDSPLHF. DNA for the CDR3: TGTGCCAGCAGTGAATTTGGGACAGGGGTGGATTCACCCCTCCACTTT.

The chain joins TRBV2 to TRBJ2-3, with D perhaps TRBD2 (6 bases). Trimming cost V 1 base and J 6 bases, with 11 bases left between them. The CDR3 spans 14 residues. Germline lookup yields CDR1 SNHLY and CDR2 FYNNEI. CDR3: CASSEGRGQDTQYF. As DNA, the CDR3 is TGTGCCAGCAGTGAAGGGAGGGGTCAGGATACGCAGTATTTT.